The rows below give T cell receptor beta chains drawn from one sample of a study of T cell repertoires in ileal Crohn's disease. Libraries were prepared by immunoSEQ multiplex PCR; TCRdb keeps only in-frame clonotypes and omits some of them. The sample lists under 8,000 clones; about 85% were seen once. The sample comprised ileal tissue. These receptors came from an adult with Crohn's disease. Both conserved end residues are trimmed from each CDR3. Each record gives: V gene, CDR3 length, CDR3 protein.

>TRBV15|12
ATSRDRTGDGYT
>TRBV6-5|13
ASSYYVQNTGELF
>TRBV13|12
ASSVGTGLSPLH
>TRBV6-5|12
ASRTGVGNQPQH
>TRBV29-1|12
SVGGTGRIYEQY
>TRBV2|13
ASSFLTSRDETQY
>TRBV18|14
ASSPDGRGLQETQY
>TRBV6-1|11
ASAGTGAETQY
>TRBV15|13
ATSPGVSSGNTIY
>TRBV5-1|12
ASSLEQTYNEQF
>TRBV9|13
ASSARQLYNSPLH
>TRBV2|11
ASRGQMNTEAF
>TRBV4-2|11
ASSRPDTDTQY
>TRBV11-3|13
ASSLPSGGRGEQF
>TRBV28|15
ASSTWTPSAGTDTQY
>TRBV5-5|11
ASSTGGYYEQY
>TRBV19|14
ASSIRGGGPGNEQF
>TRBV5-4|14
ASSYRTGPTNEKLF